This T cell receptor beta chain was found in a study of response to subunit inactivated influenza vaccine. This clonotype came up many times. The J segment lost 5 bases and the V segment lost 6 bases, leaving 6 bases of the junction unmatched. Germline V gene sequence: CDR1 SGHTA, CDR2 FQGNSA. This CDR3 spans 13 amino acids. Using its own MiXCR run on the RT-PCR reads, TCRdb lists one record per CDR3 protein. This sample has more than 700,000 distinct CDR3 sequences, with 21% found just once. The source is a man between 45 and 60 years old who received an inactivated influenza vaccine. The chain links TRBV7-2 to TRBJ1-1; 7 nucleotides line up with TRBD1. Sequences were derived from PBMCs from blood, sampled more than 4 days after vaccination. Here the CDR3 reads CASRRDRVTEAFF. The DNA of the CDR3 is TGTGCCAGCAGAAGAGACAGGGTGACTGAAGCTTTCTTT. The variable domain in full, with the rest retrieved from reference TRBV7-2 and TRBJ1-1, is GAGVSQSPSNKVTEKGKDVELRCDPISGHTALYWYRQSLGQGLEFLIYFQGNSAPDKSGLPSDRFSAERTGGSVSTLTIQRTQQEDSAVYLCASRRDRVTEAFFGQGTRLTVV.